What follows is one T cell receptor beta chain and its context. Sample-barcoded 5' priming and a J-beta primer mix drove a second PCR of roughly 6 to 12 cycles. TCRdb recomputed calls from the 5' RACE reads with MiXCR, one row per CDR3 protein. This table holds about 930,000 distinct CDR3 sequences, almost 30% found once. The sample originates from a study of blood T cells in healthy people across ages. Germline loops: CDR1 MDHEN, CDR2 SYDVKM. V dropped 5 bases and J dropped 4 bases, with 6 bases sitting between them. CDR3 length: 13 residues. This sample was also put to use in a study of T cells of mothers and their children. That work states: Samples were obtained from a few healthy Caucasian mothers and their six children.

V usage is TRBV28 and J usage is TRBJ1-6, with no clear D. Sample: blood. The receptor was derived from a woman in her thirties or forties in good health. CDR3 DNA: TGTGCCAGCAGTACAGATTATAATTCACCCCTCCACTTT. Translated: CASSTDYNSPLHF.